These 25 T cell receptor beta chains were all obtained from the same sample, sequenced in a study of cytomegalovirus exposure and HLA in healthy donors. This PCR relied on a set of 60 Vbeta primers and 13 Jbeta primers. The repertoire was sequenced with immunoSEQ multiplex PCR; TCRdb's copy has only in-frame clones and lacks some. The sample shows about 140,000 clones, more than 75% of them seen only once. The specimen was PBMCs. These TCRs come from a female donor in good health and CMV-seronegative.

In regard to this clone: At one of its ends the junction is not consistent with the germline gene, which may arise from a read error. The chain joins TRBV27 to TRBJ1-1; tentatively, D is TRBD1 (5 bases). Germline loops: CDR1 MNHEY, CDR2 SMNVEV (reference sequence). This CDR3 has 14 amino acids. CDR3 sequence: CASCQGPANAEAFF. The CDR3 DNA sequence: TGTGCCAGCTGCCAGGGCCCTGCGAACGCTGAAGCTTTCTTT.

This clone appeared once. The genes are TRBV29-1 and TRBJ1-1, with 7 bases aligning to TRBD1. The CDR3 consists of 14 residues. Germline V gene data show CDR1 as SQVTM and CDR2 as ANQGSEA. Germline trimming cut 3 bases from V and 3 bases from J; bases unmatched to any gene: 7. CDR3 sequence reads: CSVEGRGVYTEAFF. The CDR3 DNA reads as TGCAGCGTTGAGGGCAGGGGGGTTTACACTGAAGCTTTCTTT.

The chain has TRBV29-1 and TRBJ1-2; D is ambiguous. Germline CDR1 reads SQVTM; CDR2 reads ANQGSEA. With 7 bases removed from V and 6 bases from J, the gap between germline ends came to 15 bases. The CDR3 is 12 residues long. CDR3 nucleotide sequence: TGCAGCGCGTCCGGTACAGAAGATGGCTACACCTTC. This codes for CSASGTEDGYTF.

CDR3 amino acids: CASSQDRWRGNQPQHF. CDR3 in DNA: TGCGCCAGCAGCCAAGATCGTTGGAGGGGCAATCAGCCCCAGCATTTT. The rearrangement links TRBV4-3 to TRBJ1-5, with D unresolved. Germline lookup yields CDR1 LGHNA and CDR2 YSLEER. This CDR3 region has 16 residues. V lost 0 bases and J 2 bases, leaving 11 bases between the germline ends.

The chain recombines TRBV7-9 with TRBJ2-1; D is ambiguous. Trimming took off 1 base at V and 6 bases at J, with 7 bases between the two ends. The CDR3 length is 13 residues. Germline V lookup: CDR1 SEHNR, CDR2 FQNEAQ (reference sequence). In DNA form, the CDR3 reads TGTGCCAGCAGCTTAGGTCCGGTCAATGAGCAGTTCTTC. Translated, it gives CASSLGPVNEQFF.

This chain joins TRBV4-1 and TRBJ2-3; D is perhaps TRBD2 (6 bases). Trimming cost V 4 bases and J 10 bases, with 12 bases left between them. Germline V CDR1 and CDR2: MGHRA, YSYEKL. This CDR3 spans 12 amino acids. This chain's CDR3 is CASSRVGGAQYF. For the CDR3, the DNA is TGCGCCAGCAGCCGAGTCGGAGGGGCGCAGTATTTT.

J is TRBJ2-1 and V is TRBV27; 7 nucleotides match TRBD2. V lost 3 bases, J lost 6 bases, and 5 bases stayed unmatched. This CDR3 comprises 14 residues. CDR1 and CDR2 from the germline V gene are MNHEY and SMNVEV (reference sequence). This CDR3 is CASSLRGTINEQFF. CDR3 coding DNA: TGTGCCAGCAGTTTGCGGGGGACTATCAATGAGCAGTTCTTC.

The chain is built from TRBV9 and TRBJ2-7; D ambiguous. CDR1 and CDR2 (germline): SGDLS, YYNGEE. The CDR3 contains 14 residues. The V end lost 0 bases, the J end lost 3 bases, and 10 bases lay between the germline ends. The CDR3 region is CASSVGSPNYEQYF. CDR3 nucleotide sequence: TGTGCCAGCAGCGTAGGATCCCCTAACTACGAGCAGTACTTC.

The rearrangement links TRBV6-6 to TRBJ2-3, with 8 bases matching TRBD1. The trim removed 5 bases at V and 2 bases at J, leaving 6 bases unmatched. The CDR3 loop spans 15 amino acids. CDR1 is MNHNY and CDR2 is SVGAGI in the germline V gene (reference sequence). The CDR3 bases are TGTGCCAGCAGTGACGCGGGACAGGACACAGATACGCAGTATTTT. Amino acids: CASSDAGQDTDTQYF.

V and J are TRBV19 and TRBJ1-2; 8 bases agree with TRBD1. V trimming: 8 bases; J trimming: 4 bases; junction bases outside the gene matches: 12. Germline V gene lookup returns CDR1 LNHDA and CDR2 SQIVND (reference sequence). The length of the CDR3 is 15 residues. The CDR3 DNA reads TGTGCCAGTGAGGGGACCGGACAGGGAACCTATGGCTACACCTTC. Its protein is CASEGTGQGTYGYTF.

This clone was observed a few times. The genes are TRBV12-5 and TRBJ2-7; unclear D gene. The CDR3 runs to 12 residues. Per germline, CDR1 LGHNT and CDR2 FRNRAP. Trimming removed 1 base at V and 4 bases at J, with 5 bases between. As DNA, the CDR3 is TGTGCTAGTGGTTTGGACAGATACGAGCAGTACTTC. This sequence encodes CASGLDRYEQYF.

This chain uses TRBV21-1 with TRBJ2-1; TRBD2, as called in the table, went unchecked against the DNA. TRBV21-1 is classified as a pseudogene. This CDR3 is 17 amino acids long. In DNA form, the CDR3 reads TGTGCCAGCAGCAAAGGGTCCCCGGGACTAGCGGGTTGTGAGCAGTTCTTC. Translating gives CASSKGSPGLAGCEQFF.

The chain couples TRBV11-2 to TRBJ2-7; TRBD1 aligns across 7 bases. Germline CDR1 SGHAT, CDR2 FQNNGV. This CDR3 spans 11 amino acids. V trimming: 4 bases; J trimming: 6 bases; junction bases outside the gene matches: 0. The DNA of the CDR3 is TGTGCCAGCAGCTCAGGGGGCGAGCAGTACTTC. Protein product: CASSSGGEQYF.

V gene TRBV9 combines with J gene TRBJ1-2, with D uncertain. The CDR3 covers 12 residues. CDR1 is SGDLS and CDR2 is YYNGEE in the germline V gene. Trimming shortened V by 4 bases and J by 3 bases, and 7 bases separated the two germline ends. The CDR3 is CASSPPDYGYTF. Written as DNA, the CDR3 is TGTGCCAGCAGCCCCCCGGACTATGGCTACACCTTC. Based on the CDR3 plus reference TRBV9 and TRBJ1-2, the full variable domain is DSGVTQTPKHLITATGQRVTLRCSPRSGDLSVYWYQQSLDQGLQFLIQYYNGEERAKGNILERFSAQQFPDLHSELNLSSLELGDSALYFCASSPPDYGYTFGSGTRLTVV.

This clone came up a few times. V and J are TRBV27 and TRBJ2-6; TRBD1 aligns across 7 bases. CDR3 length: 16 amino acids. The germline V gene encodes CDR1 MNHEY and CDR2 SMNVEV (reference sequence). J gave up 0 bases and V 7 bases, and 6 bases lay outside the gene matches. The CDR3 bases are TGTGCCAGCACCAGACAGGGTCCCTCTGGGGCCAACGTCCTGACTTTC. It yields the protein CASTRQGPSGANVLTF.

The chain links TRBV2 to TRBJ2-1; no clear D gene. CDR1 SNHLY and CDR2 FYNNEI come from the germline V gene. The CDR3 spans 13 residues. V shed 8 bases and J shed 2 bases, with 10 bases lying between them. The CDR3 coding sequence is TGTGCCAGCCGACTGAAACCCTACAATGAGCAGTTCTTC. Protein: CASRLKPYNEQFF.

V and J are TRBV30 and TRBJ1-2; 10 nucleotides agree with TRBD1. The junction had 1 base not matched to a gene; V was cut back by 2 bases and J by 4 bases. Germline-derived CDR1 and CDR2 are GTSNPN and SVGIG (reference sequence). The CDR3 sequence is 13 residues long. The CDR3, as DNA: TGTGCCTGGAGTAGGGACAGGGGCTATGGCTACACCTTC. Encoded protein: CAWSRDRGYGYTF.

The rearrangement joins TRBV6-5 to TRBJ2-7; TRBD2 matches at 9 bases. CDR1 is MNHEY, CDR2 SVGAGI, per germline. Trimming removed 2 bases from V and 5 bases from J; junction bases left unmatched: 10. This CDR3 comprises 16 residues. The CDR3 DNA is TGTGCCAGCAGTTACGTCGGGGCGGGAGGGATCCACGAGCAGTACTTC. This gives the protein CASSYVGAGGIHEQYF.

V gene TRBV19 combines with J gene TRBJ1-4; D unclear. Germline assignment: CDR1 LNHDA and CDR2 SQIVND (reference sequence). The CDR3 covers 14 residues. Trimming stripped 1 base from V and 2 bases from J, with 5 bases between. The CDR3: CASSIGQTNEKLFF. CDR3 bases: TGTGCCAGTAGTATAGGTCAGACTAATGAAAAACTGTTTTTT.

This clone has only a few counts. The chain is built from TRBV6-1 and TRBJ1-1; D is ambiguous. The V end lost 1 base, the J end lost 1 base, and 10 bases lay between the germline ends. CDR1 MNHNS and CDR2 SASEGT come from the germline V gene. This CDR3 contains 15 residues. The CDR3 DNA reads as TGTGCCAGCAGTGAAGGCAGGCGCCCGAACACTGAAGCTTTCTTT. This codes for CASSEGRRPNTEAFF.

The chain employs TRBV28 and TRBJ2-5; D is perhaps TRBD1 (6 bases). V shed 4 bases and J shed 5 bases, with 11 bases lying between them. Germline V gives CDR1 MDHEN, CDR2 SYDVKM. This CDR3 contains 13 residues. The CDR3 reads CASSSLRGETQYF. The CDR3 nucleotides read TGTGCCAGCAGTTCATTGAGGGGGGAGACCCAGTACTTC.

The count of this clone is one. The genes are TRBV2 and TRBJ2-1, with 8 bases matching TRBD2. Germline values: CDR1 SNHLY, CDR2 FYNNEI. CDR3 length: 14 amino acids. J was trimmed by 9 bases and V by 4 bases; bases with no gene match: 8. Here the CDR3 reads CASSGYTGGSEQFF. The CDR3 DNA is TGTGCCAGCAGTGGATACACGGGGGGGAGTGAGCAGTTCTTC.

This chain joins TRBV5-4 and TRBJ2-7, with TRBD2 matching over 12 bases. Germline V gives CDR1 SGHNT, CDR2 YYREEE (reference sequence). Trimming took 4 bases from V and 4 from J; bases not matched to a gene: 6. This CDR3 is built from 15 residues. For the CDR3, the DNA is TGTGCCAGCAGCGTACGACTAGCGGGAGAATACGAGCAGTACTTC. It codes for CASSVRLAGEYEQYF.

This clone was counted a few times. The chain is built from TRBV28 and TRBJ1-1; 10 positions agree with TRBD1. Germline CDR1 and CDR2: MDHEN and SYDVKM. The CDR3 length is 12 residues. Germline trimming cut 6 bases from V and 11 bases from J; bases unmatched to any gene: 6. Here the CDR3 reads CASSFPDRGAFF. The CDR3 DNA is TGTGCCAGCAGCTTCCCGGACAGGGGGGCTTTCTTT.

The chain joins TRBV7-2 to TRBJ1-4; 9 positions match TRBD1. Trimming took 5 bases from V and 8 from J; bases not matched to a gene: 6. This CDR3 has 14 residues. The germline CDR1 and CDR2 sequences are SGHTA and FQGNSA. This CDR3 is CASSPGQGREKLFF. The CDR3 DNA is TGTGCCAGCAGCCCAGGACAGGGGAGGGAAAAACTGTTTTTT.